This record concerns one TCR beta chain sequence. Its antigen is not identified. These data originate in a study of OX40 agonist ivuxolimab in advanced cancers. Study-wide findings and caveats: Normalized expansion of T-cell clones was also low for some nonresponders.

Sequencing used immunoSEQ multiplex PCR; TCRdb keeps in-frame clones, though not all of them. The repertoire holds more than 80,000 clones, with roughly 94% as singletons. The CDR3 spans 16 residues. V lost 2 bases and J lost 0, with 11 bases in between. The germline V gene has CDR1 MNHEY and CDR2 SMNVEV (reference sequence). The source material was CD4+ or CD8+ T cells sorted from blood, sampled in a trial of the OX40 agonist ivuxolimab. The origin of this receptor is an adult with an advanced solid tumor such as melanoma, head and neck, liver or kidney cancer. The chain combines TRBV27 with TRBJ2-1; tentatively, D is TRBD1 (6 bases). CDR3 DNA sequence: TGTGCCAGCAGTTTAGACAGGATGAGCTCCTACAATGAGCAGTTCTTC. Translated: CASSLDRMSSYNEQFF.